The sequence of this TCR beta chain was determined in a study of T cell clusters in autoimmune cytopenias. TRB rearrangements were amplified by touch-down multiplex PCR with mixed TRB-A/B primers. Reanalyzing the multiplex PCR reads, TCRdb keeps one entry per CDR3 protein, without DNA. The sample data list under 14,000 distinct CDR3 sequences. General study findings and limits: Active autoimmune hepatitis patients had roughly 3.3-fold fewer exclusive TRB clusters than healthy donors.

As concerns this clonotype: What it binds is not known.

TRB was amplified from approximately 250 ng of peripheral blood genomic DNA per sample. The germline V gene has CDR1 MNHEY and CDR2 SVGAGI. The CDR3 consists of 12 residues. These records were also assigned to another study, of T cell repertoires in aging, cancer and after chemotherapy. This second study says: Untreated cancer patients had significantly lower blood TCR diversity than age-matched healthy donors. Healthy donors lost TCR diversity with age mainly through richness, cancer patients through richness and evenness. In each cancer cohort, median generation probability increased across chemotherapy, suggesting thymic output rebounded.

The sequence was obtained from a human donor in good health. Sequencing was done on a sample of peripheral blood. The gene calls are TRBV6-5 and TRBJ2-5; with no DNA, the TCRdb D assignment of TRBD1 cannot be verified. The chain's CDR3 is CASSPRRETQYF.